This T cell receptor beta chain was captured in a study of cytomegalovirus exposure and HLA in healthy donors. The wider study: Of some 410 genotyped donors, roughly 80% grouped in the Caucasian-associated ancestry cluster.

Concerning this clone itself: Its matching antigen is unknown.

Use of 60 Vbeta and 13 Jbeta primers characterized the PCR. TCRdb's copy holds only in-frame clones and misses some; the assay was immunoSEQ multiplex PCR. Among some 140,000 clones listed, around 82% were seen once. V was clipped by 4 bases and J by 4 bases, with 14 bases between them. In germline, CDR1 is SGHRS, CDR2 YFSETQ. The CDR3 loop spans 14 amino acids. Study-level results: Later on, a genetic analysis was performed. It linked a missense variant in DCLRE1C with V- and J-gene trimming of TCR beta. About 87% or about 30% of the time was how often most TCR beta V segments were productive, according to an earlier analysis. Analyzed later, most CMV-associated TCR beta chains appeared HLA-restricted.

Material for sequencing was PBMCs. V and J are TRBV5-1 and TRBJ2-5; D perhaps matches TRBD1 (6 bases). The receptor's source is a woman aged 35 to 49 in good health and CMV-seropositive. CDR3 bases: TGCGCCAGCAGCGCGGACAGTGTTCCAGAGACCCAGTACTTC. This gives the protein CASSADSVPETQYF.